This TCR beta chain was recovered during a study of blood T cells in healthy people across ages. Study background: When template switching was applied, about one barcoded beta molecule was captured per two T cells.

The CDR3 covers 14 residues. The germline CDR1 and CDR2 sequences are MNHEY and SMNVEV (reference sequence). V was clipped by 2 bases and J by 6 bases; unmatched bases: 5. Combining a sample-barcoded 5' primer with a J-beta primer mix, a second PCR ran for about 7 to 12 cycles. Each cDNA molecule was tagged by a template-switch adaptor with 12 random nucleotides. TCRdb re-derived calls from the 5' RACE reads in MiXCR, one entry per CDR3 protein. The profile shows about 1.8 million distinct CDR3 sequences, 49% of them singletons. This clonotype was picked up a small number of times. The source of this sequence is a woman between 35 and 50 years old in good health. The V and J genes are TRBV27 and TRBJ2-5; 8 bases align to TRBD1. The sequencing sample was made of blood. CDR3 nucleotides: TGTGCCAGCAGTTTAGCCGGACAGGGCCAGACCCAGTACTTC. Translation gives CASSLAGQGQTQYF.